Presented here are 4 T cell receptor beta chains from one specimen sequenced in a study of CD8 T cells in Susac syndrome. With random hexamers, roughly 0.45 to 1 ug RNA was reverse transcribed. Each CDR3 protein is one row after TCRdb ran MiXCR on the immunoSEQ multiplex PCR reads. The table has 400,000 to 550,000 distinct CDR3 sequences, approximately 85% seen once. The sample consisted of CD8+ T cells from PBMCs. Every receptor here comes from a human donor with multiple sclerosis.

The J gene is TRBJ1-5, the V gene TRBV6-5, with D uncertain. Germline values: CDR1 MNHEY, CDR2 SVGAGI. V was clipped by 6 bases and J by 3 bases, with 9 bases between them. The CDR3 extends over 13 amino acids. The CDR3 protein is CASSSNPNQPQHF. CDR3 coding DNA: TGTGCCAGCAGCTCAAACCCCAATCAGCCCCAGCATTTT.

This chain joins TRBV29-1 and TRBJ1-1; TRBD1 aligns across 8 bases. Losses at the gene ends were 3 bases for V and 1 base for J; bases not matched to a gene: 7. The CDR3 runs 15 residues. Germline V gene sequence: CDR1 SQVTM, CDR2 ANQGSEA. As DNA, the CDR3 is TGCAGCGTTGACAGGGGGCCCGTCGAGAACACTGAAGCTTTCTTT. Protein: CSVDRGPVENTEAFF. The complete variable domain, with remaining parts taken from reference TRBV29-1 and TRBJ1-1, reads SAVISQKPSRDICQRGTSLTIQCQVDSQVTMMFWYRQQPGQSLTLIATANQGSEATYESGFVIDKFPISRPNLTFSTLTVSNMSPEDSSIYLCSVDRGPVENTEAFFGQGTRLTVV.

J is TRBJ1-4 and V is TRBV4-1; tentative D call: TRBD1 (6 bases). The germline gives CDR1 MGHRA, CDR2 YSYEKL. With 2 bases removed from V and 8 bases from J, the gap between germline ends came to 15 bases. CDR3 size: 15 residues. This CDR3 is CASSQLTGPLEKLFF. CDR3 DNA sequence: TGCGCCAGCAGCCAATTAACAGGGCCGCTCGAAAAACTGTTTTTT.

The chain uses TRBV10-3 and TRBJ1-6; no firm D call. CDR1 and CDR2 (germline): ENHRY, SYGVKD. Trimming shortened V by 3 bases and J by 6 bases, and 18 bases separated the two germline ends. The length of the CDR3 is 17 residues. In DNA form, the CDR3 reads TGTGCCATCAGTGACCAACCGGGTAGGGAGCTTAATTCACCCCTCCACTTT. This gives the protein CAISDQPGRELNSPLHF.